Given below is one TCR beta chain in context. Antigen: not known. Unique molecular identifiers were used to barcode this TCRbeta library. TCRdb redid the calling of the PCR reads with MiXCR, one entry per CDR3 protein. The table shows 700,000 to 950,000 distinct CDR3 sequences, with 16% occurring only once. The data were taken from a study of T-cell reconstitution after alpha-beta-depleted transplantation in children. Whole-study findings and limits: T-cell numbers and diversity, one year after transplant, stemmed largely from T cells that were newly produced.

This CDR3 contains 13 residues. Trimming took 0 bases from V and 8 from J, leaving 11 bases between them. Germline lookup yields CDR1 DFQATT and CDR2 SNEGSKA (reference sequence). The clonotype was recovered from a male patient between 10 and 17 years old who had a stem cell transplant for acute lymphoblastic leukemia, so the T cells may come from the graft donor. This chain joins TRBV20-1 and TRBJ2-1; D is undetermined. The sequencing here drew on PBMCs, mostly from graft donor cells, taken 360 days after TCRalphabeta/CD19-depleted stem cell transplant. CDR3 residues: CSARDDHDHEQFF. The CDR3 bases are TGCAGTGCTAGAGATGATCACGATCATGAGCAGTTCTTC.